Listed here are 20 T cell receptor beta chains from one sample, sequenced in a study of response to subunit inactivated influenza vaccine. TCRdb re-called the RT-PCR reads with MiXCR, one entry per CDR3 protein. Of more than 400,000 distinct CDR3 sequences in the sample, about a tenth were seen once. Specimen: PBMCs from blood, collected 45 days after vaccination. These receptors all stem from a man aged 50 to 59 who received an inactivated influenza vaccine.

Here the CDR3 reads CSVEDRWDSSGNTIYF. The CDR3, as DNA: TGCAGCGTTGAAGATCGATGGGACAGCTCTGGAAACACCATATATTTT. The V gene is TRBV29-1, the J gene TRBJ1-3, with 7 positions matching TRBD1. Germline loops: CDR1 SQVTM, CDR2 ANQGSEA. The CDR3 is made up of 16 amino acids. V gave up 0 bases and J gave up 0 bases; unmatched junction bases: 5.

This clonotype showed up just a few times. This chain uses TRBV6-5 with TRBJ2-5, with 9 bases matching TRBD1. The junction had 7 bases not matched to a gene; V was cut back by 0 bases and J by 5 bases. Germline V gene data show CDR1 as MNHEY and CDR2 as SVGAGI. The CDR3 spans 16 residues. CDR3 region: CASSYSQGQGRETQYF. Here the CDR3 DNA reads TGTGCCAGCAGTTACTCCCAGGGACAGGGAAGGGAGACCCAGTACTTC.

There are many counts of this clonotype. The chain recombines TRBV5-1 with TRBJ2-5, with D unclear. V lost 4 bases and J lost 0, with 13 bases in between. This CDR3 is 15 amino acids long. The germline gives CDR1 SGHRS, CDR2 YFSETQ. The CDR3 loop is CASSTPLDDQETQYF. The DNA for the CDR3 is TGCGCCAGCAGCACTCCTCTTGATGACCAAGAGACCCAGTACTTC.

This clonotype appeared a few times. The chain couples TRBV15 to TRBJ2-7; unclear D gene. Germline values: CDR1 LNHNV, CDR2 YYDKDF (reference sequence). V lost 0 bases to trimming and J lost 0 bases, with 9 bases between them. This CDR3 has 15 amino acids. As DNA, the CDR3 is TGTGCCACCAGCAGAGATAAAAAGCCCTCCTACGAGCAGTACTTC. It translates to CATSRDKKPSYEQYF. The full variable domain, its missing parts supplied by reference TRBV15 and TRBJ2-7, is DAMVIQNPRYQVTQFGKPVTLSCSQTLNHNVMYWYQQKSSQAPKLLFHYYDKDFNNEADTPDNFQSRRPNTSFCFLDIRSPGLGDTAMYLCATSRDKKPSYEQYFGPGTRLTVT.

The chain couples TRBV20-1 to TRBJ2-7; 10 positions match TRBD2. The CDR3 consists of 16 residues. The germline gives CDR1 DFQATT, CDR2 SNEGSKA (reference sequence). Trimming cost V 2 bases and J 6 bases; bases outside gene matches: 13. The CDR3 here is CSARPSGRSELGEQYF. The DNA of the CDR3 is TGCAGTGCTAGACCTAGCGGGAGATCGGAATTGGGCGAGCAGTACTTC.

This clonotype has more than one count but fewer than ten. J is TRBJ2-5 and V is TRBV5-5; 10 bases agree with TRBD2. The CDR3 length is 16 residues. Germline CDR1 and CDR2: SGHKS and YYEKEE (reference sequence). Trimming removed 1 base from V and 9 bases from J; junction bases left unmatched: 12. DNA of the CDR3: TGTGCCAGCAGCTTGAACCGGACTAGCGGCAGGACGGCCCAGTACTTC. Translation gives CASSLNRTSGRTAQYF. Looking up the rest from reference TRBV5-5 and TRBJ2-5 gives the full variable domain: DAGVTQSPTHLIKTRGQQVTLRCSPISGHKSVSWYQQVLGQGPQFIFQYYEKEERGRGNFPDRFSARQFPNYSSELNVNALLLGDSALYLCASSLNRTSGRTAQYFGPGTRLLVL.

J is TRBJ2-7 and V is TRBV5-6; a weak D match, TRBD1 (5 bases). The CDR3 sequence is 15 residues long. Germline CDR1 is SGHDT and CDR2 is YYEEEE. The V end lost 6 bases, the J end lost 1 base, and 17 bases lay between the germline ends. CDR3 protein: CASTTKYRQSYEQYF. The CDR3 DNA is TGTGCCAGCACCACAAAATATAGACAGTCCTACGAGCAGTACTTC.

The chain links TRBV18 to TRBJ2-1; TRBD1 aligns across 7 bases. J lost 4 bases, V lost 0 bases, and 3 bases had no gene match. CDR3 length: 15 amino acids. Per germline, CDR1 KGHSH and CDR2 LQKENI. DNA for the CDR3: TGTGCCAGCTCACCACCGGGACAGATATACAATGAGCAGTTCTTC. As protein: CASSPPGQIYNEQFF.

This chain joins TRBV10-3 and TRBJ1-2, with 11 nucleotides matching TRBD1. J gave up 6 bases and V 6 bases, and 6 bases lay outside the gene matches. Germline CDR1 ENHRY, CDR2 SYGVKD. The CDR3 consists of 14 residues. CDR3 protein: CAISRTGGIDGYTF. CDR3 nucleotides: TGTGCCATCAGCCGGACAGGGGGCATCGATGGCTACACCTTC.

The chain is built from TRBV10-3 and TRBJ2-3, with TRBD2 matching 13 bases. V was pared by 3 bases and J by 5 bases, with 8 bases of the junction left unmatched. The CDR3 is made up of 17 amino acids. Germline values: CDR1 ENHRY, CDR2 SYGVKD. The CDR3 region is CAISDPGTSGVGDTQYF. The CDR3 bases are TGTGCCATCAGTGACCCTGGGACTAGCGGGGTTGGAGATACGCAGTATTTT.

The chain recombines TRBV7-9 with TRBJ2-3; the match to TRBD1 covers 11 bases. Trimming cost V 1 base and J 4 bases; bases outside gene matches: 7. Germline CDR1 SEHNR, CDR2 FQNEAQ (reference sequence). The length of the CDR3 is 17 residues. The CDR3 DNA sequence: TGTGCCAGCAGCTTAGTTCCGGGACAGGGGGACTCAGATACGCAGTATTTT. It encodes CASSLVPGQGDSDTQYF.

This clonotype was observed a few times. CDR3 coding DNA: TGTGCCAGCAATCCCAACAGGGGGCTTAACTATGGCTACACCTTC. This sequence encodes CASNPNRGLNYGYTF. This rearrangement joins TRBV6-1 to TRBJ1-2, with 9 bases matching TRBD1. Trimming at V came to 7 bases and at J to 1 base, leaving 7 bases not matched to a gene. CDR1 and CDR2 (germline): MNHNS, SASEGT. The CDR3 has 15 residues.

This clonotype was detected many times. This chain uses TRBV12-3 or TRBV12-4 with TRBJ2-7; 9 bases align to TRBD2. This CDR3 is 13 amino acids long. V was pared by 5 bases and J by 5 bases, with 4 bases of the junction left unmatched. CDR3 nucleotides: TGTGCCAGCAGTGAATCTAGCGGGGACGAGCAGTACTTC. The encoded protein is CASSESSGDEQYF.

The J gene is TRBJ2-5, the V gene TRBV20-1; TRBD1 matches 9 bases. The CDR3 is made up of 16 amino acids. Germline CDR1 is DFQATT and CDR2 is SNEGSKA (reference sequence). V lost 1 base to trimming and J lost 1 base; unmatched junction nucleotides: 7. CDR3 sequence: CSARGDGTGPQETQYF. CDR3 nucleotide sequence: TGCAGTGCTAGAGGTGACGGGACAGGGCCCCAAGAGACCCAGTACTTC.

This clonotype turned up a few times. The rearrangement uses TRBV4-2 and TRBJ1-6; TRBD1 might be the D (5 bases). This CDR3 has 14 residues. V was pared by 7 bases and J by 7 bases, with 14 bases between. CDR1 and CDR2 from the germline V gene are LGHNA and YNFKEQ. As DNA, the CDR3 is TGTGCCAGCACCCTTGAGGAGGGGAATTCACCCCTCCACTTT. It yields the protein CASTLEEGNSPLHF.

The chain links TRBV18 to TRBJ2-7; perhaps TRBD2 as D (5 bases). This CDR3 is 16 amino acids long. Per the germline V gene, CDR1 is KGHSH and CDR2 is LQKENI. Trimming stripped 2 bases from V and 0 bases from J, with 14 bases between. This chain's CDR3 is CASSPSGLGSSYEQYF. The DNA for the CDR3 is TGTGCCAGCTCACCAAGCGGACTGGGCAGCTCCTACGAGCAGTACTTC.

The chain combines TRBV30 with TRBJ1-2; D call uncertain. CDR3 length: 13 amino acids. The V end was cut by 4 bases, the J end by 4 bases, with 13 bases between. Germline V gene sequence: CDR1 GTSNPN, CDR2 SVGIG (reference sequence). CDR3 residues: CAWMTREGYGYTF. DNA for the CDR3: TGTGCCTGGATGACCAGAGAAGGCTATGGCTACACCTTC.

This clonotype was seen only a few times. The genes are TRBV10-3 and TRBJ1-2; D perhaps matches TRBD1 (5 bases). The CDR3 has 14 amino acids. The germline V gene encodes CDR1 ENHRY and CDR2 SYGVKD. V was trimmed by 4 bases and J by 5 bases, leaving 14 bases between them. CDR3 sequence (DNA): TGTGCCATCAGTGCTGGGACCGCTATTTATGGCTACACCTTC. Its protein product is CAISAGTAIYGYTF.

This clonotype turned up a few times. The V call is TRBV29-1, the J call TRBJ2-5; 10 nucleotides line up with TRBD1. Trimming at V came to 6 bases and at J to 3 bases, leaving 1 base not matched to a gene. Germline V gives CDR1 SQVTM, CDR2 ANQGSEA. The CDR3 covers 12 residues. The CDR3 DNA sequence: TGCAGCGTGGGACAGGGGAAAGAGACCCAGTACTTC. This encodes CSVGQGKETQYF.

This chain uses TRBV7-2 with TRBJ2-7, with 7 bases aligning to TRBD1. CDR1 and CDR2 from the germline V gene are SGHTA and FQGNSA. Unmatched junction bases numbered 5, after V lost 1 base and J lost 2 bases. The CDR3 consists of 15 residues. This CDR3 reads CASSLEGGWTYEQYF. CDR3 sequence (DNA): TGTGCCAGCAGCTTAGAAGGGGGCTGGACCTACGAGCAGTACTTC.